The 9 T cell receptor beta chains presented below share a single source sample, sequenced in a study of blood T cells in healthy people across ages. A second roughly 6 to 12 cycle PCR used barcoded and J-beta primers. Each CDR3 protein gets one entry after TCRdb re-called the 5' RACE reads with MiXCR. Of about 620,000 distinct CDR3 sequences detected, more than 45% appear once; the ten largest clones hold around an eighth. Specimen: blood. The source is a woman at least 80 years old in good health.

This clonotype was seen a few times. V and J are TRBV9 and TRBJ2-3; 7 bases are shared with TRBD2. CDR1 and CDR2 from the germline V gene are SGDLS and YYNGEE. The CDR3 is made up of 15 amino acids. With 3 bases clipped from V and 2 bases from J, the junction kept 6 bases outside the gene matches. The CDR3 coding sequence is TGTGCCAGCAGCGGCTCTAGCGGTTTCACAGATACGCAGTATTTT. This sequence encodes CASSGSSGFTDTQYF.

This rearrangement joins TRBV29-1 to TRBJ2-1, with TRBD2 as a possible D gene (6 bases). Germline CDR1 and CDR2: SQVTM and ANQGSEA. The V gene lost 4 bases and the J gene lost 7 bases, with 11 bases spanning the gap. CDR3 length: 12 amino acids. CDR3 sequence (DNA): TGCAGCGTTGTCGGGGGAGGTAATGAGCAGTTCTTC. Amino acids: CSVVGGGNEQFF.

As concerns this clonotype: Being one base from a much bigger clone, this may be a read error. The rearrangement links TRBV24-1 to TRBJ2-1, with no clear D. The CDR3 loop spans 18 amino acids. Trimming took off 2 bases at V and 3 bases at J, with 19 bases between the two ends. Germline CDR1 KGHDR, CDR2 SFDVKD. CDR3 DNA: TGTGCCACCAGTGATTCCAGTGGTCCCGCGAAGGGCTACAATGAGCAGTTCTTC. Encoded protein: CATSDSSGPAKGYNEQFF.

The gene calls are TRBV20-1 and TRBJ2-1; D unclear. The germline V gene has CDR1 DFQATT and CDR2 SNEGSKA (reference sequence). V gave up 1 base and J gave up 10 bases, with 11 bases separating them. CDR3 length: 12 amino acids. The CDR3 nucleotides are TGCAGTGCTAGAGGGAACCCCTCGGAGCAGTTCTTC. It specifies CSARGNPSEQFF.

This clonotype appeared a few times. The V call is TRBV3-1, the J call TRBJ2-2; maybe TRBD2 (5 bases). The V gene lost 4 bases and the J gene lost 5 bases, with 8 bases spanning the gap. This CDR3 is built from 13 residues. Germline CDR1 LGHDT, CDR2 YNNKEL (reference sequence). In DNA, the CDR3 is TGTGCCAGCAGCCGAGGAGGAACCGGGGAGCTGTTTTTT. Protein sequence: CASSRGGTGELFF.

This chain connects TRBV30 to TRBJ2-7; the D gene is possibly TRBD1 (6 bases). The CDR3 loop spans 12 amino acids. V was shortened by 2 bases and J by 3 bases, with 8 bases between the two germline ends. Germline CDR1 reads GTSNPN; CDR2 reads SVGIG (reference sequence). This CDR3 is CAWSKQGYEQYF. The CDR3, as DNA: TGTGCCTGGAGTAAACAGGGCTACGAGCAGTACTTC.

This clonotype was seen only a few times. V usage is TRBV18 and J usage is TRBJ2-5; 7 positions match TRBD2. V lost 6 bases, J lost 1 base, and 8 bases stayed unmatched. There are 15 residues in the CDR3. Germline lookup yields CDR1 KGHSH and CDR2 LQKENI. The CDR3 loop reads CASSRVAGAQETQYF. The CDR3 DNA follows: TGTGCCAGCTCCCGCGTGGCGGGAGCCCAAGAGACCCAGTACTTC.

This clonotype was counted ten times or more. The chain combines TRBV5-1 with TRBJ2-7; 12 bases map to TRBD2. Germline V gene data show CDR1 as SGHRS and CDR2 as YFSETQ. The CDR3 extends over 15 amino acids. The V gene end was trimmed by 4 bases and the J gene end by 10 bases; junction bases not matched to a gene: 12. This CDR3 is CASSQDLGTSGLQYF. The CDR3 DNA reads as TGCGCCAGCAGCCAAGACCTAGGGACTAGCGGGCTACAGTACTTC. Filled out from reference TRBV5-1 and TRBJ2-7, the complete variable domain reads KAGVTQTPRYLIKTRGQQVTLSCSPISGHRSVSWYQQTPGQGLQFLFEYFSETQRNKGNFPGRFSGRQFSNSRSEMNVSTLELGDSALYLCASSQDLGTSGLQYFGPGTRLTVT.

The rearrangement uses TRBV7-9 and TRBJ1-2; TRBD1 might be the D (6 bases). The CDR3 has 14 amino acids. The V and J ends lost 5 bases and 4 bases respectively, with 14 bases between them. The V gene's germline CDR1 is SEHNR and CDR2 FQNEAQ (reference sequence). CDR3 nucleotides: TGTGCCAGCAGCCCCTTGGACAGCCTCTATGGCTACACCTTC. Protein: CASSPLDSLYGYTF.